The 14 T cell receptor beta chains below all came from one sample that was sequenced in a study of tumor-infiltrating lymphocytes in primary liver carcinoma. The authors made TCR beta cDNA from around 500 ng total RNA with a constant-region primer. Slightly modified ARM-PCR, run as three nested multiplex PCR rounds, produced the TCR beta libraries. Use of TRBV1-TRBV30 forward primers with a C-beta reverse primer characterized the first two PCR rounds, which lasted around 10 cycles each. TCRdb re-called the multiplex PCR reads through MiXCR, storing one row per CDR3 protein. This sample has approximately 53,000 distinct CDR3 sequences, with around 73% found just once. Co-extraction of both nucleic acids (RNA and DNA) used about 18-34 mg of unsorted bulk tissue. Sequencing was performed on liver tumor tissue from sampling region 5. Noted subset: tumor region T5, tumor centre. Receptor source: a man between 35 and 55 years old with primary liver carcinoma and hepatitis B virus infection.

J is TRBJ2-7 and V is TRBV20-1; D is perhaps TRBD1 (5 bases). The germline CDR1 and CDR2 sequences are DFQATT and SNEGSKA (reference sequence). The CDR3 is made up of 12 amino acids. V was shortened by 6 bases and J by 5 bases, with 14 bases between the two germline ends. CDR3 residues: CSARRQFNEQYF. The CDR3 nucleotides read TGCAGTGCCAGGCGACAGTTCAACGAGCAGTACTTC.

Points on this clonotype: The junction departs from germline at one end; a sequencing error may be responsible. This chain connects TRBV10-2 to TRBJ2-3, with 7 bases fitting TRBD2. The CDR3 contains 17 residues. Germline CDR1 WSHSY, CDR2 SAAADI. DNA of the CDR3: TGTGCCAGCAGTGAGTTACAGAGACTAGCTAGCACAGATACACAGTATTTT. Amino acid sequence: CASSELQRLASTDTQYF.

This chain links TRBV6-1 with TRBJ2-5; the D is unclear. The germline V and J ends were trimmed by 4 bases and 0 bases, with 3 bases remaining between them. The length of the CDR3 is 12 residues. Looked up from germline, CDR1 is MNHNS and CDR2 is SASEGT. The CDR3: CASSVNQETQYF. DNA for the CDR3: TGTGCCAGCAGTGTCAACCAAGAGACCCAGTACTTC.

The rearrangement links TRBV4-1 to TRBJ1-5; D ambiguous. CDR1 is MGHRA and CDR2 is YSYEKL in the germline V gene. Trimming removed 2 bases at V and 7 bases at J, with 15 bases between. There are 15 residues in the CDR3. CDR3 in amino acids: CASSQRDRAKQPQHF. The CDR3 DNA is TGCGCCAGCAGCCAACGGGATAGGGCCAAACAGCCCCAGCATTTT.

This clonotype occurred many times. This chain uses TRBV2 with TRBJ2-7; 7 positions agree with TRBD1. This CDR3 comprises 15 residues. With 6 bases clipped from V and 0 bases from J, the junction kept 8 bases outside the gene matches. Germline assignment: CDR1 SNHLY and CDR2 FYNNEI. The CDR3 is CASSGDRASSYEQYF. The CDR3 nucleotides are TGTGCCAGCAGCGGTGACAGGGCCAGCTCCTACGAGCAGTACTTC.

Comments on this clonotype: Its ends do not fully match the called genes, so a read error is possible. V usage is TRBV28 and J usage is TRBJ2-7, with D possibly TRBD1 on 6 matching bases. The CDR3 runs to 13 residues. CDR1 and CDR2 from the germline V gene are MDHEN and SYDVKM. CDR3 nucleotides: TGTGCCGGCAGGGGCGGCCCAAGGTACGAGCAGTACTTC. Residues: CAGRGGPRYEQYF.

As concerns this clonotype: Mismatch with germline at one junction end may stem from a read error. The rearrangement links TRBV6-1 to TRBJ1-1, with 8 bases lining up with TRBD1. This CDR3 spans 16 amino acids. Germline CDR1 MNHNS, CDR2 SASEGT. This CDR3 reads CASGPPLQGAHTEAFF. CDR3 sequence (DNA): TGTGCCAGCGGCCCGCCACTTCAGGGGGCCCACACCGAAGCTTTCTTT.

The gene calls are TRBV5-4 and TRBJ2-1, with unresolved D. The J call may be faulty, since TRBJ2-7 better matches the DNA end. This CDR3 spans 11 amino acids. Germline assignment: CDR1 SGHNT and CDR2 YYREEE (reference sequence). The chain's CDR3 is CASSSYNEQYF. CDR3 nucleotides: TGTGCCAGCAGTTCCTACAATGAGCAGTACTTC.

As for this clonotype: The junction departs from germline at one end; a sequencing error may be responsible. J is TRBJ1-3 and V is TRBV6-5, with 7 bases that match TRBD1. CDR3 length equals 18 residues. In germline, CDR1 is MNHEY, CDR2 SVGAGI. The CDR3 is CASSHGPMTGIVGNTIYF. In nucleotides, the CDR3 is TGTGCCAGCAGTCACGGTCCGATGACAGGGATCGTTGGAAACACCATATACTTT.

This clonotype was found many times. V and J are TRBV15 and TRBJ2-5; D not resolved. The V end lost 4 bases, the J end lost 1 base, and 7 bases lay between the germline ends. In germline, CDR1 is LNHNV, CDR2 YYDKDF (reference sequence). The CDR3 spans 13 residues. CDR3: CATSNSLQETQYF. CDR3 coding DNA: TGTGCCACCAGCAACAGCCTCCAAGAGACCCAGTACTTC.

The chain carries TRBV30 and TRBJ2-1; 11 bases line up with TRBD2. The length of the CDR3 is 16 residues. In germline, CDR1 is GTSNPN, CDR2 SVGIG (reference sequence). CDR3 nucleotide sequence: TGTGTCTGCAGTGGTAGCGGGAGGGCCGATGGCGCTGAGCAGTTCTTC. Translated: CVCSGSGRADGAEQFF.

V is TRBV6-6 and J is TRBJ1-6, with D perhaps TRBD1 (5 bases). Germline V gives CDR1 MNHNY, CDR2 SVGAGI (reference sequence). V lost 10 bases, J lost 14 bases, and 24 bases lay in between. This CDR3 is 14 amino acids long. DNA of the CDR3: TGTGCCAACAGCTACTCGGGGGGACCCCCGTCCCTCCACTTT. Protein sequence: CANSYSGGPPSLHF.

This clonotype was seen repeatedly, ten times or more. The chain uses TRBV28 and TRBJ1-2, with a weak D call TRBD1 (5 bases). The V gene's germline CDR1 is MDHEN and CDR2 SYDVKM. The CDR3 extends over 13 amino acids. V dropped 5 bases and J dropped 4 bases, with 11 bases sitting between them. DNA for the CDR3: TGTGCCAGCAGTGTCCGGGACGGCTATGGCTACACCTTC. Its translation: CASSVRDGYGYTF.

With respect to this clonotype: The CDR3 does not close with the conserved phenylalanine or tryptophan, likely indicating a read error. The DNA is left out, because the CDR3 cannot be placed on it with certainty; the CDR3 is given as TCRdb lists it. The CDR3 sequence is CASSLGGSGTYEQHL. The chain carries TRBV7-9 and TRBJ2-7. Looked up from germline, CDR1 is SEHNR and CDR2 is FQNEAQ (reference sequence). The CDR3 adds up to 15 amino acids, both ends counted.